What follows are 23 T cell receptor beta chains derived from one specimen sequenced in a study of CD8 T cells in Susac syndrome. RNA totalling about 0.5 to 1 ug underwent reverse transcription with random hexamers. MiXCR, run by TCRdb on the immunoSEQ multiplex PCR reads, gives a single entry per CDR3 protein. The sample includes about 200,000 distinct CDR3 sequences, 95% of them seen just once. Sequencing used CD4+ T cells from PBMCs. These receptors all stem from a human donor with multiple sclerosis.

The chain has TRBV7-8 and TRBJ2-1; 13 nucleotides agree with TRBD2. In germline, CDR1 is SGHVS, CDR2 FQNEAQ. Losses at the gene ends were 2 bases for V and 10 bases for J; bases not matched to a gene: 8. The CDR3 extends over 16 amino acids. CDR3 coding DNA: TGTGCCAGCAGCTTAAATTTGGGACTAGCGGGGCTGGAGCAGTTCTTC. This gives the protein CASSLNLGLAGLEQFF.

The V gene is TRBV29-1, the J gene TRBJ1-2, with a possible D match to TRBD1 (5 bases). The CDR3 consists of 12 residues. V was cut by 4 bases and J by 7 bases, with 13 bases left in between. CDR1 is SQVTM, CDR2 ANQGSEA, per germline. DNA of the CDR3: TGCAGCGTTGGGGACGGCCTGGGTGGCTACACCTTC. Residues: CSVGDGLGGYTF.

The chain combines TRBV12-3 or TRBV12-4 with TRBJ2-2; D might be TRBD1 or TRBD2, each matching 5 bases. V gave up 6 bases and J gave up 3 bases, with 14 bases separating them. The CDR3 runs to 15 residues. The CDR3 is CASSPGRGDTGELFF. DNA of the CDR3: TGTGCCAGCAGCCCGGGGCGAGGGGACACCGGGGAGCTGTTTTTT.

The genes are TRBV2 and TRBJ2-7; TRBD1 agrees at 9 bases. The ends lost 6 bases at V and 6 bases at J; junction bases unmatched: 6. This CDR3 comprises 13 residues. Per the germline V gene, CDR1 is SNHLY and CDR2 is FYNNEI. The CDR3 sequence: CASRGTGSGEQYV. The CDR3 DNA is TGTGCCAGCAGGGGGACAGGGTCAGGCGAGCAGTACGTC.

This clonotype appeared a single time. The chain recombines TRBV23-1 with TRBJ2-7; weak D call: TRBD1 (5 bases). TRBV23-1 is known as an ORF, though its function is uncertain. The CDR3 consists of 16 residues. V lost 0 bases, J lost 6 bases, and 18 bases lay in between. The CDR3, as DNA: TGCGCCAGCAGTCAATCGGGCGTCGGCAGGGTGGCCGAGCAGTACGTC. Protein: CASSQSGVGRVAEQYV.

This sequence joins TRBV3-1 and TRBJ1-1; D is ambiguous. There are 13 residues in the CDR3. V was trimmed by 5 bases and J by 5 bases, leaving 12 bases between them. Germline V CDR1 and CDR2: LGHDT, YNNKEL (reference sequence). The CDR3 is CASSLGMRTEAFF. CDR3 sequence (DNA): TGTGCCAGCAGCTTAGGGATGAGGACTGAAGCTTTCTTT.

V usage is TRBV24-1 and J usage is TRBJ2-1; tentative D call: TRBD2 (6 bases). The V gene lost 4 bases and the J gene lost 5 bases, with 14 bases spanning the gap. This CDR3 contains 15 residues. Germline V gene lookup returns CDR1 KGHDR and CDR2 SFDVKD. The CDR3 loop reads CATSDGGRFNNEQFF. The CDR3 bases are TGTGCCACCAGTGACGGAGGGCGTTTTAACAATGAGCAGTTCTTC.

The rearrangement links TRBV5-1 to TRBJ2-1; 12 positions agree with TRBD1. The J segment lost 9 bases and the V segment lost 3 bases, leaving 4 bases of the junction unmatched. Germline-derived CDR1 and CDR2 are SGHRS and YFSETQ. This CDR3 has 14 amino acids. CDR3: CASSSGTGGIEQFF. The CDR3 nucleotides read TGCGCCAGCAGCTCCGGGACAGGGGGCATTGAGCAGTTCTTC.

This sequence joins TRBV10-3 and TRBJ2-5; possible D gene TRBD2, 5 bases. Trimming stripped 0 bases from V and 5 bases from J, with 10 bases between. The CDR3 runs to 14 residues. The V gene's germline CDR1 is ENHRY and CDR2 SYGVKD. CDR3: CAISESAWEETQYF. Here the CDR3 DNA reads TGTGCCATCAGTGAGTCGGCCTGGGAGGAGACCCAGTACTTC.

The chain joins TRBV29-1 to TRBJ2-3; D unresolved. This CDR3 contains 11 residues. CDR1 and CDR2 (germline): SQVTM, ANQGSEA. Trimming stripped 0 bases from V and 6 bases from J, with 4 bases between. The CDR3 protein is CSVEETDTQYF. CDR3 nucleotide sequence: TGCAGCGTTGAAGAGACCGATACGCAGTATTTT.

CDR3 region: CASRGPGETQYF. The CDR3 DNA reads TGTGCCAGCAGGGGGCCTGGGGAGACCCAGTACTTC. The chain uses TRBV2 and TRBJ2-5; D is possibly TRBD1 (5 bases). V shed 6 bases and J shed 5 bases, with 10 bases lying between them. CDR3 length equals 12 residues. Germline CDR1 is SNHLY and CDR2 is FYNNEI.

The J gene is TRBJ2-4, the V gene TRBV6-2 or TRBV6-3; D unresolved. The CDR3 runs 14 residues. The V gene's germline CDR1 is MNHEY and CDR2 SVGEGT. V was clipped by 6 bases and J by 3 bases, with 12 bases between them. The CDR3 DNA sequence: TGTGCCAGCAGCCAGACATTGGGCAAAAACATTCAGTACTTC. This gives the protein CASSQTLGKNIQYF.

V is TRBV30 and J is TRBJ1-5; D perhaps matches TRBD1 (6 bases). This CDR3 spans 15 amino acids. Germline V gene data show CDR1 as GTSNPN and CDR2 as SVGIG (reference sequence). The V end lost 0 bases, the J end lost 6 bases, and 15 bases lay between the germline ends. The CDR3 region has the DNA TGTGCCTGGAGTGTAGGGGGGGCGCTGGGTCAGCCCCAGCATTTT. This translates into CAWSVGGALGQPQHF. The whole variable domain, filled in from reference TRBV30 and TRBJ1-5, reads SQTIHQWPATLVQPVGSPLSLECTVEGTSNPNLYWYRQAAGRGLQLLFYSVGIGQISSEVPQNLSASRPQDRQFILSSKKLLLSDSGFYLCAWSVGGALGQPQHFGDGTRLSIL.

The V call is TRBV9, the J call TRBJ1-1, with unresolved D. The V gene lost 4 bases and the J gene lost 5 bases, with 12 bases spanning the gap. The CDR3 runs 13 residues. Germline values: CDR1 SGDLS, CDR2 YYNGEE. CDR3 residues: CASSPWEGTEAFF. CDR3 nucleotide sequence: TGTGCCAGCAGCCCATGGGAAGGGACTGAAGCTTTCTTT.

The chain carries TRBV7-8 and TRBJ2-5, with 8 bases fitting TRBD2. Germline-derived CDR1 and CDR2 are SGHVS and FQNEAQ. V shed 7 bases, J shed 3 bases, and the junction held 7 bases outside the gene matches. The CDR3 extends over 14 amino acids. The CDR3 nucleotides are TGTGCCAGCAATATACGGGGGGGCGAAGAGACCCAGTACTTC. Encoded protein: CASNIRGGEETQYF.

This clonotype appeared a few times. The V and J genes are TRBV30 and TRBJ2-7, with no clear D. In germline, CDR1 is GTSNPN, CDR2 SVGIG (reference sequence). V was clipped by 0 bases and J by 6 bases, with 9 bases between them. The CDR3 runs to 12 residues. The CDR3 region has the DNA TGTGCCTGGAGTGTCTCCCAGGCCGAGCAGTACTTC. This codes for CAWSVSQAEQYF.

V usage is TRBV6-5 and J usage is TRBJ2-1; 7 positions match TRBD1. J lost 7 bases, V lost 6 bases, and 6 bases had no gene match. The V gene's germline CDR1 is MNHEY and CDR2 SVGAGI. The CDR3 sequence is 13 residues long. CDR3 in DNA: TGTGCCAGCAGAACCACAGGGGCAAATGAGCAGTTCTTC. It yields the protein CASRTTGANEQFF.

V usage is TRBV30 and J usage is TRBJ1-5; D not certain. Germline CDR1 GTSNPN, CDR2 SVGIG (reference sequence). This CDR3 is built from 12 residues. The ends were cut back, 3 bases at V and 10 bases at J, with 13 bases in the middle. The CDR3 spells CAWSDSRAPQHF. The CDR3 coding sequence is TGTGCCTGGAGCGACTCGAGGGCCCCCCAGCATTTT.

The rearrangement joins TRBV24-1 to TRBJ2-2; D gene uncertain. CDR1 and CDR2 (germline): KGHDR, SFDVKD. With 1 base removed from V and 5 bases from J, the gap between germline ends came to 4 bases. The CDR3 has 13 amino acids. The CDR3 spells CATSDFRTGELFF. CDR3 coding DNA: TGTGCCACCAGTGATTTCCGGACCGGGGAGCTGTTTTTT.

This chain joins TRBV7-9 and TRBJ2-1; D might be TRBD1 or TRBD2, each matching 5 bases. The CDR3 contains 13 residues. Trimming removed 3 bases from V and 9 bases from J, with 12 bases in between. Germline V gene sequence: CDR1 SEHNR, CDR2 FQNEAQ (reference sequence). The CDR3 spells CASSFGRDAEQFF. The CDR3 DNA is TGTGCCAGCAGCTTCGGACGGGACGCTGAGCAGTTCTTC.

The V call is TRBV4-2, the J call TRBJ1-2; no clear D gene. CDR1 and CDR2 from the germline V gene are LGHNA and YNFKEQ. V shed 3 bases and J shed 2 bases, with 10 bases lying between them. The CDR3 is 14 residues long. CDR3 in amino acids: CASSQARVNYGYTF. CDR3 bases: TGTGCCAGCAGCCAGGCAAGGGTAAACTATGGCTACACCTTC.

V is TRBV20-1 and J is TRBJ2-1; D is possibly TRBD2 (5 bases). Trimming pared 6 bases from V and 7 bases from J, leaving 13 bases between. Germline CDR1 is DFQATT and CDR2 is SNEGSKA (reference sequence). The CDR3 has 12 amino acids. The CDR3 spells CSAGFTRNEQFF. CDR3 nucleotide sequence: TGCAGTGCCGGGTTCACTAGGAATGAGCAGTTCTTC.

This chain connects TRBV20-1 to TRBJ2-1, with 16 bases aligning to TRBD2. The CDR3 runs to 15 residues. The germline V gene encodes CDR1 DFQATT and CDR2 SNEGSKA (reference sequence). CDR3 sequence: CRGLAGGPVFNEQFF. CDR3 coding DNA: TGCAGGGGACTAGCGGGGGGGCCGGTTTTCAATGAGCAGTTCTTC.